The 9 T cell receptor beta chains reported below all come from one sample, sequenced in a study of cytomegalovirus exposure and HLA in healthy donors (TCRdb year 2017). Libraries were made using the immunoSEQ multiplex PCR assay. For the multiplex PCR, a mixture combining 60 forward primers for TCR Vbeta segments and 13 reverse primers for TCR Jbeta segments was used. TCRdb limited this immuneACCESS table to in-frame rearrangements with V and J called. A share of clones is missing; checked studies link under half to unresolved V genes, and the rest is unexplained. Counted in this sample were about 97,000 clones; 73% of them appeared once. More than 3% of the sample is in the top ten clones. The specimen sequenced was PBMCs. These receptors all come from a man aged 40-49 years in good health and CMV-seronegative.

Comments on this clone: The same CDR3 arises from other DNA sequences in this sample as well. This chain uses TRBV5-4 with TRBJ2-5, with 8 bases that match TRBD1. The CDR3 length is 14 residues. Germline-derived CDR1 and CDR2 are SGHNT and YYREEE (reference sequence). After removal of 4 bases from V and 4 bases from J, the junction contained 6 bases not matched to a gene. The CDR3 region has the DNA TGTGCCAGCAGCCCTACAGGGGGTGGAGAGACCCAGTACTTC. Its protein is CASSPTGGGETQYF.

The V call is TRBV13, the J call TRBJ2-7; a weak D match, TRBD2 (6 bases). Between the trimmed V and J ends, which lost 2 bases and 6 bases, there was a span of 11 bases. Germline CDR1 and CDR2: PRHDT and FYEKMQ (reference sequence). CDR3 length: 13 amino acids. The chain's CDR3 is CASSLSWGGEQYF. In DNA form, the CDR3 reads TGTGCCAGCAGCTTATCGTGGGGAGGCGAGCAGTACTTC.

The rearrangement uses TRBV7-8 and TRBJ1-4; D not resolved. CDR3 length: 15 amino acids. V lost 5 bases to trimming and J lost 7 bases, with 17 bases between them. The germline V gene encodes CDR1 SGHVS and CDR2 FQNEAQ. The chain's CDR3 is CASSPTQLNTEKLFF. The CDR3 DNA sequence: TGTGCCAGCAGCCCTACTCAACTAAACACTGAAAAACTGTTTTTT.

The gene calls are TRBV5-8 and TRBJ2-7; TRBD1 is a possible D gene (6 bases). Per germline, CDR1 SGHTS and CDR2 YDEGEE. The CDR3 extends over 15 amino acids. Trimming removed 0 bases from V and 0 bases from J, with 10 bases in between. In nucleotides, the CDR3 is TGTGCCAGCAGCTTGGTCGACAGGAGCTCCTACGAGCAGTACTTC. Residues: CASSLVDRSSYEQYF.

This clone was seen a few times. V gene TRBV6-1 combines with J gene TRBJ1-1; 8 bases are shared with TRBD1. The CDR3 runs to 17 residues. The J segment lost 13 bases and the V segment lost 1 base, leaving 20 bases of the junction unmatched. Germline V gives CDR1 MNHNS, CDR2 SASEGT. The CDR3 DNA reads as TGTGCCAGCAGTGAAGTCGTGAGCGGACAGGGAAATAATAAAGGTTTCTTT. Translating it yields CASSEVVSGQGNNKGFF.

This clone was seen repeatedly, ten times or more. V and J are TRBV5-1 and TRBJ2-1, with TRBD1 matching over 8 bases. V lost 3 bases to trimming and J lost 8 bases; unmatched junction nucleotides: 4. This CDR3 contains 13 residues. Germline assignment: CDR1 SGHRS and CDR2 YFSETQ. The CDR3 protein is CASSWTGSDEQFF. As DNA, the CDR3 is TGCGCCAGCAGCTGGACAGGGTCCGATGAGCAGTTCTTC.

The rearrangement joins TRBV7-9 to TRBJ2-2; 9 positions agree with TRBD2. Germline CDR1 and CDR2: SEHNR and FQNEAQ (reference sequence). The CDR3 runs to 17 residues. V lost 2 bases to trimming and J lost 1 base; unmatched junction nucleotides: 5. CDR3 DNA sequence: TGTGCCAGCAGCTTACTTCTAGCGGGGTTGAACACCGGGGAGCTGTTTTTT. As protein: CASSLLLAGLNTGELFF.

The chain recombines TRBV2 with TRBJ2-2, with a possible D match to TRBD2 (5 bases). This CDR3 comprises 16 residues. The V end was cut by 6 bases, the J end by 0 bases, with 14 bases between. Germline assignment: CDR1 SNHLY and CDR2 FYNNEI. CDR3 sequence (DNA): TGTGCCAGCAGCGCGGGTGCACTTACGAACACCGGGGAGCTGTTTTTT. Translation gives CASSAGALTNTGELFF. The variable domain in full, completed from reference TRBV2 and TRBJ2-2, reads EPEVTQTPSHQVTQMGQEVILRCVPISNHLYFYWYRQILGQKVEFLVSFYNNEISEKSEIFDDQFSVERPDGSNFTLKIRSTKLEDSAMYFCASSAGALTNTGELFFGEGSRLTVL.

The chain employs TRBV9 and TRBJ2-7; 7 bases line up with TRBD1. The CDR3 sequence is 14 residues long. V shed 3 bases, J shed 4 bases, and the junction held 7 bases outside the gene matches. Germline CDR1 and CDR2: SGDLS and YYNGEE. The CDR3 DNA sequence: TGTGCCAGCAGCGCAGGGACAGCGGAATACGAGCAGTACTTC. Its translation: CASSAGTAEYEQYF.